This entry features one TCR beta chain sequence. Its antigen is unknown. This sample is part of a study of Ad26.COV2.S vaccination and SARS-CoV-2 variants. Treatment: roughly 20 received Ad26.COV2.S at low or high dose, single or two shots; 5 received placebo; per-sample allocation not given. Collection of the samples took place on day 63 after the first injection of vaccine or placebo. The assay was immunoSEQ multiplex PCR, and TCRdb's table has in-frame clones only and misses some. The sample includes over 200,000 clones, roughly 88% seen only once; the top ten take around 10%. CDR3 length equals 14 residues. Trimming left V 7 bases short and J 5 bases short, with 14 bases between. The germline CDR1 and CDR2 sequences are LGHDT and YNNKEL (reference sequence). General study findings and limits: Vaccine and placebo recipients had similar non-spike TCR breadth. From the TCR breadth and depth analyses, total T cell responses may have been underestimated.

This receptor was obtained from a person between 18 and 59 years old who received the Ad26.COV2.S COVID-19 vaccine or a placebo. Source: peripheral blood, taken in a trial of Ad26.COV2.S vaccine versus placebo. The V and J genes are TRBV3-1 (or the pseudogene TRBV3-2) and TRBJ1-4, with D possibly matching TRBD1 (5 bases). CDR3 loop: CASTSPGGNEKLFF. CDR3 DNA: TGTGCCAGCACGTCTCCCGGGGGGAATGAAAAACTGTTTTTT.